This paragraph reports one T cell receptor (beta chain). Antigen: not known. Germline loops: CDR1 ENHRY, CDR2 SYGVKD. V was pared by 7 bases and J by 6 bases, with 3 bases of the junction left unmatched. The CDR3 sequence is 12 residues long. The data stem from a study of T cell clonotyping in hematopoietic cell transplantation. The assay was immunoSEQ multiplex PCR, and TCRdb's table has in-frame clones only and misses some. This sample carries roughly 7,000 clones, about 88% of them seen once, and the ten largest clones take approximately 4.5%. Study-wide results and limits: Recipient TCR diversity dropped after transplant; expanded clonotypes rose from day 30 to 180.

This receptor was taken from a female patient aged 45-60 years who had an allogeneic stem cell transplant from an unrelated donor, so the T cells may come from the graft donor. Some clones in this sample may be carry-over from other donors' samples. This specimen was PBMCs, taken 30 days after allogeneic stem cell transplant. The chain combines TRBV10-3 with TRBJ1-2, with 9 bases fitting TRBD1. In DNA, the CDR3 is TGTGCCATCACCCGGACAGGGGATGGCTACACCTTC. It specifies CAITRTGDGYTF.